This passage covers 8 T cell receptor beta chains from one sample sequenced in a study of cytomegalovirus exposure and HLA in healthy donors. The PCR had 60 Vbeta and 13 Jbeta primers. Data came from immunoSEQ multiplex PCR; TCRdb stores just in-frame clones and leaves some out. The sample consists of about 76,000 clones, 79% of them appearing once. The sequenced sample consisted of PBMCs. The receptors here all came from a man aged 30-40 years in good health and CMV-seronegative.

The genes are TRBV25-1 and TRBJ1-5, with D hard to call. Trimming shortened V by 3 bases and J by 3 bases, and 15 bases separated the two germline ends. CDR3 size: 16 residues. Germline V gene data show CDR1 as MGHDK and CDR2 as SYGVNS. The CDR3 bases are TGTGCCAGCAGTGATCAAAATGGTCAGGTCAATCAGCCCCAGCATTTT. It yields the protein CASSDQNGQVNQPQHF.

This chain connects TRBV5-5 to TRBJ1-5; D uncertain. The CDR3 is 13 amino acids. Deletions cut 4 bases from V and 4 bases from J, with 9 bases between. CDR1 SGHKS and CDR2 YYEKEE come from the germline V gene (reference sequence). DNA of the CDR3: TGTGCCAGCAGCGATTACTTAAATCAGCCCCAGCATTTT. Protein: CASSDYLNQPQHF.

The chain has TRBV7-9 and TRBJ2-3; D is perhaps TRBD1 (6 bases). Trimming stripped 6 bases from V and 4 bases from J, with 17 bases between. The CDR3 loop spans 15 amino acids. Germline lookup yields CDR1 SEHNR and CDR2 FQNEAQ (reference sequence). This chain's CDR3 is CASSDRPNQPDTQYF. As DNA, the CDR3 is TGTGCCAGCAGTGACAGGCCGAATCAACCAGATACGCAGTATTTT. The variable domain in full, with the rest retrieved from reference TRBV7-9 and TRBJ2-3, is DTGVSQNPRHKITKRGQNVTFRCDPISEHNRLYWYRQTLGQGPEFLTYFQNEAQLEKSRLLSDRFSAERPKGSFSTLEIQRTEQGDSAMYLCASSDRPNQPDTQYFGPGTRLTVL.

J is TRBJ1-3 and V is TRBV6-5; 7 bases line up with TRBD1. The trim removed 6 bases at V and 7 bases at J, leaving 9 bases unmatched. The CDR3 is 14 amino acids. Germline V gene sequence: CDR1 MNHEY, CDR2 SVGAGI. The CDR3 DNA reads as TGTGCCAGCAGCTCGACAGGGACCCGGAACACCATATATTTT. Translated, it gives CASSSTGTRNTIYF.

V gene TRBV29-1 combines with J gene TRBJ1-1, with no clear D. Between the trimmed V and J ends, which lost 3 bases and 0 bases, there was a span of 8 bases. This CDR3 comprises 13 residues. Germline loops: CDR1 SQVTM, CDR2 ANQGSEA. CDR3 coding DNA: TGCAGCGTTGAGAAGAAGCTGAACACTGAAGCTTTCTTT. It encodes CSVEKKLNTEAFF.

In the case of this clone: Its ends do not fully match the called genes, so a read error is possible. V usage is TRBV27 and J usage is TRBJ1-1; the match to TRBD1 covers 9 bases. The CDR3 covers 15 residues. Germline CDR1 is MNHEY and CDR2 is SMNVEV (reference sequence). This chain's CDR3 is CTSSLRPGQGGSAFF. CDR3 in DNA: TGTACCAGCAGTCTGCGGCCGGGACAGGGCGGGTCAGCTTTCTTT.

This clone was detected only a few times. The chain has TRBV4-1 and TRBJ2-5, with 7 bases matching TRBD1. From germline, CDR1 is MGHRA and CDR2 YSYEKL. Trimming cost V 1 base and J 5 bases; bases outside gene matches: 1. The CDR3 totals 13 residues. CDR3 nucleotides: TGCGCCAGCAGCCAAGCGACAGGGGAGACCCAGTACTTC. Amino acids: CASSQATGETQYF.

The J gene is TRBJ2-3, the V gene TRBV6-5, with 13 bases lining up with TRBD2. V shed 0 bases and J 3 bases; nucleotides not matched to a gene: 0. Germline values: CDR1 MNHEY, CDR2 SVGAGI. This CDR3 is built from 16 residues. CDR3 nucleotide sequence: TGTGCCAGCAGTTACTCACTAGCGGGAGGGACAGATACGCAGTATTTT. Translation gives CASSYSLAGGTDTQYF.